One sample yielded the 32 T cell receptor beta chains listed below, sequenced in a study of shared clonotypes between healthy human individuals. Sequenced by immunoSEQ multiplex PCR; TCRdb stores in-frame clones only, minus some. The table shows 640,000 or so clones, with more than 70% occurring only once. The material sequenced was memory CD4+ T cells sorted from blood. As to subset: CD45RA-negative fraction. The receptor set was obtained from a woman in her twenties or thirties in good health.

The chain is built from TRBV11-2 and TRBJ1-4, with D perhaps TRBD1 (5 bases). The ends were cut back, 8 bases at V and 8 bases at J, with 18 bases in the middle. Germline values: CDR1 SGHAT, CDR2 FQNNGV. The CDR3 spans 14 residues. CDR3 in amino acids: CASSSSGFQEKLFF. CDR3 coding DNA: TGTGCCAGCTCATCATCAGGGTTTCAGGAAAAACTGTTTTTT.

This clone has just a few counts. The rearrangement joins TRBV6-4 to TRBJ2-2; D may be TRBD2 (6 bases). This CDR3 region has 14 residues. The V end lost 3 bases, the J end lost 4 bases, and 9 bases lay between the germline ends. Germline V gene lookup returns CDR1 MRHNA and CDR2 SNTAGT. The CDR3 protein is CASSEGEVTGELFF. CDR3 DNA: TGTGCCAGCAGTGAAGGGGAGGTCACCGGGGAGCTGTTTTTT.

The sample holds many counts of this clone. This sequence joins TRBV29-1 and TRBJ1-1; a possible D gene is TRBD1 (6 bases). The germline V gene has CDR1 SQVTM and CDR2 ANQGSEA. Trimming removed 1 base at V and 12 bases at J, with 15 bases between. There are 12 residues in the CDR3. CDR3 protein: CSVEASGGGTFF. The CDR3 region has the DNA TGCAGCGTTGAAGCGTCGGGAGGGGGAACTTTCTTT.

V gene TRBV7-8 combines with J gene TRBJ2-7; maybe TRBD2 (5 bases). The germline V gene encodes CDR1 SGHVS and CDR2 FQNEAQ. The length of the CDR3 is 13 residues. Between the trimmed V and J ends, which lost 2 bases and 6 bases, there was a span of 11 bases. The CDR3 DNA sequence: TGTGCCAGCAGCTTAAACGGGAACGGCGAGCAGTACTTC. Amino acids: CASSLNGNGEQYF.

The chain has TRBV7-9 and TRBJ1-1, with no clear D. The V end lost 8 bases, the J end lost 10 bases, and 11 bases lay between the germline ends. Germline V lookup: CDR1 SEHNR, CDR2 FQNEAQ (reference sequence). The CDR3 runs 10 residues. Here the CDR3 reads CASGLDRAFF. The CDR3 DNA follows: TGTGCCAGCGGGTTGGATAGAGCTTTCTTT.

This chain links TRBV7-8 with TRBJ2-3; 8 positions agree with TRBD2. CDR1 SGHVS and CDR2 FQNEAQ come from the germline V gene. The CDR3 totals 16 residues. The junction had 9 bases not matched to a gene; V was cut back by 0 bases and J by 7 bases. The CDR3 protein is CASSLATGGPINTQYF. CDR3 coding DNA: TGTGCCAGCAGCTTAGCGACGGGAGGGCCTATAAATACGCAGTATTTT.

V and J are TRBV29-1 and TRBJ1-5; 8 nucleotides agree with TRBD1. Germline loops: CDR1 SQVTM, CDR2 ANQGSEA. V dropped 6 bases and J dropped 6; count of bases not matched to a gene: 4. This CDR3 contains 12 residues. CDR3 coding DNA: TGCAGCGTCCGGACAGGGTTTCAGCCCCAGCATTTT. Its protein product is CSVRTGFQPQHF.

A remark on this clone: One base away lies a much larger clone, so this may be a sequencing read error. Other DNA sequences from this sample encode an identical CDR3 as well. V is TRBV30 and J is TRBJ2-5; D possibly uses TRBD1 or TRBD2 (5 bases each). The end of the DNA aligns better with TRBJ2-7, so the J call may be wrong. Germline lookup yields CDR1 GTSNPN and CDR2 SVGIG (reference sequence). The CDR3 sequence is 14 residues long. The DNA of the CDR3 is TGTGCCTGGAGTGTTGGGGGAAGCTCCTACGAGCAGTACTTC. This sequence encodes CAWSVGGSSYEQYF.

The V and J genes are TRBV28 and TRBJ2-3; the match to TRBD2 covers 10 bases. The ends lost 5 bases at V and 4 bases at J; junction bases unmatched: 15. Germline V gene sequence: CDR1 MDHEN, CDR2 SYDVKM. The CDR3 sequence is 18 residues long. The CDR3 is CASSPLGSAGGPADTQYF. The CDR3, as DNA: TGTGCCAGCAGTCCCCTTGGTTCAGCGGGAGGGCCCGCAGATACGCAGTATTTT.

The CDR3 nucleotides are TGTGCCAGCAGTTTAGAGGGTCCCTATGGCTACACCTTC. Translated: CASSLEGPYGYTF. V usage is TRBV28 and J usage is TRBJ1-2; D gene uncertain. Germline assignment: CDR1 MDHEN and CDR2 SYDVKM. The CDR3 length is 13 residues. V gave up 2 bases and J gave up 4 bases, with 8 bases separating them.

V usage is TRBV5-1 and J usage is TRBJ2-7; D is perhaps TRBD2 (5 bases). This CDR3 comprises 18 residues. Germline V gene data show CDR1 as SGHRS and CDR2 as YFSETQ. The ends were cut back, 0 bases at V and 6 bases at J, with 25 bases in the middle. This CDR3 reads CASSLVFSLGGPVGEQYF. For the CDR3, the DNA is TGCGCCAGCAGCTTGGTGTTTTCCTTAGGAGGCCCAGTTGGCGAGCAGTACTTC.

J is TRBJ1-2 and V is TRBV6-1; TRBD1 agrees at 7 bases. The CDR3 extends over 13 amino acids. Germline CDR1 and CDR2: MNHNS and SASEGT. V shed 5 bases and J 5 bases; nucleotides not matched to a gene: 5. The CDR3 DNA sequence: TGTGCCAGCAGTACAGGGGACATTTATGGCTACACCTTC. Translation gives CASSTGDIYGYTF.

The chain employs TRBV11-2 and TRBJ2-1; D might be TRBD1 (6 bases). V lost 4 bases and J 2 bases, leaving 12 bases between the germline ends. Germline V gene data show CDR1 as SGHAT and CDR2 as FQNNGV. This CDR3 is 15 amino acids long. The chain's CDR3 is CASSSRGDTYNEQFF. In DNA form, the CDR3 reads TGTGCCAGCAGCTCCCGAGGGGACACCTACAATGAGCAGTTCTTC.

The V and J genes are TRBV5-4 and TRBJ2-7, with 8 bases that match TRBD2. CDR1 and CDR2 from the germline V gene are SGHNT and YYREEE (reference sequence). The CDR3 runs 14 residues. J was trimmed by 3 bases and V by 5 bases; bases with no gene match: 7. The CDR3 is CASSPGLGDYEQYF. The CDR3 coding sequence is TGTGCCAGCAGTCCGGGACTAGGGGACTACGAGCAGTACTTC.

This rearrangement joins TRBV15 to TRBJ2-5; no reliable D call. Trimming took 4 bases from V and 5 from J, leaving 8 bases between them. Germline V gene data show CDR1 as LNHNV and CDR2 as YYDKDF (reference sequence). This CDR3 region has 12 residues. CDR3 amino acids: CATSNPGETQYF. DNA of the CDR3: TGTGCCACCAGCAACCCGGGCGAGACCCAGTACTTC.

This clone showed up just once. The chain recombines TRBV5-1 with TRBJ2-1; 11 nucleotides match TRBD2. Germline CDR1 and CDR2: SGHRS and YFSETQ. CDR3 length equals 18 residues. V lost 1 base, J lost 1 base, and 7 bases stayed unmatched. CDR3 nucleotides: TGCGCCAGCAGCTTGTATACTAGCGGGAGTCGTTCCTACAATGAGCAGTTCTTC. Protein sequence: CASSLYTSGSRSYNEQFF.

The chain uses TRBV13 and TRBJ2-2; 15 positions match TRBD2. CDR3 length: 16 residues. The germline CDR1 and CDR2 sequences are PRHDT and FYEKMQ (reference sequence). The ends lost 8 bases at V and 6 bases at J; junction bases unmatched: 7. The CDR3 nucleotides read TGTGCCAGCCGGACTAGCGGGAGGGCCGGTCCCGGGGAGCTGTTTTTT. This gives the protein CASRTSGRAGPGELFF.

V usage is TRBV19 and J usage is TRBJ2-7; either TRBD1 or TRBD2 may fit D (7 bases each). The CDR3 is 14 residues long. Germline loops: CDR1 LNHDA, CDR2 SQIVND (reference sequence). Trimming stripped 5 bases from V and 2 bases from J, with 13 bases between. CDR3 amino acids: CASSSGGEPYEQYF. For the CDR3, the DNA is TGTGCCAGTAGTTCAGGGGGGGAACCCTACGAGCAGTACTTC. Variable domain in full (rest from reference TRBV19 and TRBJ2-7): DGGITQSPKYLFRKEGQNVTLSCEQNLNHDAMYWYRQDPGQGLRLIYYSQIVNDFQKGDIAEGYSVSREKKESFPLTVTSAQKNPTAFYLCASSSGGEPYEQYFGPGTRLTVT.

CDR3 loop: CASSYPGTGAETQYF. CDR3 sequence (DNA): TGTGCCAGCAGTTACCCCGGGACAGGGGCTGAGACCCAGTACTTC. The chain uses TRBV6-6 and TRBJ2-5; 10 bases match TRBD1. The CDR3 spans 15 residues. Germline assignment: CDR1 MNHNY and CDR2 SVGAGI (reference sequence). The J segment lost 5 bases and the V segment lost 2 bases, leaving 5 bases of the junction unmatched.

The chain recombines TRBV30 with TRBJ1-4, with D hard to call. The CDR3 is 13 amino acids. V gave up 2 bases and J gave up 7 bases, with 11 bases separating them. CDR1 and CDR2 (germline): GTSNPN, SVGIG (reference sequence). The DNA of the CDR3 is TGTGCCTGGAGTCCGCAAGTGGGTGAAAAACTGTTTTTT. Protein: CAWSPQVGEKLFF.

The rearrangement uses TRBV28 and TRBJ1-5; no firm D call. The V gene lost 1 base and the J gene lost 2 bases, with 18 bases spanning the gap. There are 18 residues in the CDR3. Germline assignment: CDR1 MDHEN and CDR2 SYDVKM. CDR3 in DNA: TGTGCCAGCAGTTTATATGTCTTGGCGGTCTGGGGCAATCAGCCCCAGCATTTT. Translated, it gives CASSLYVLAVWGNQPQHF.

The table lists this clone with a few counts. This chain joins TRBV10-2 and TRBJ1-2, with TRBD1 as a possible D gene (5 bases). CDR1 WSHSY and CDR2 SAAADI come from the germline V gene. Trimming shortened V by 2 bases and J by 4 bases, and 14 bases separated the two germline ends. The CDR3 is made up of 15 amino acids. The CDR3 nucleotides are TGCGCCAGCAGTGAGGCTTGGGGACTGACCTATGGCTACACCTTC. Protein: CASSEAWGLTYGYTF.

This chain joins TRBV6-4 and TRBJ1-5; D uncertain. Trimming stripped 3 bases from V and 0 bases from J, with 9 bases between. CDR1 and CDR2 (germline): MRHNA, SNTAGT. The CDR3 contains 15 residues. The CDR3 DNA reads as TGTGCCAGCAGTGAGGACCCTAGTAGCAATCAGCCCCAGCATTTT. Translating it yields CASSEDPSSNQPQHF.

Concerning this clone: This may be a read error, as it is one base from a much larger clone. The same CDR3 arises from other DNA sequences in this sample as well. The V call is TRBV28, the J call TRBJ1-3, with D hard to call. The V gene's germline CDR1 is MDHEN and CDR2 SYDVKM. Trimming removed 2 bases from V and 3 bases from J, with 2 bases in between. This CDR3 comprises 12 residues. The CDR3 coding sequence is TGTGCCAGCAGTTTAGTTGGAAACACCATATATTTT. This sequence encodes CASSLVGNTIYF.

This clone has at least ten counts. The V and J genes are TRBV5-6 and TRBJ1-4; no clear D gene. The V gene's germline CDR1 is SGHDT and CDR2 YYEEEE. This CDR3 spans 13 amino acids. Trimming left V 5 bases short and J 4 bases short, with 9 bases between. Here the CDR3 DNA reads TGTGCCAGCAGAGCAGGCGGTAATGAAAAACTGTTTTTT. Translating it yields CASRAGGNEKLFF.

V and J are TRBV11-2 and TRBJ1-5; TRBD1 might be the D (6 bases). The CDR3 covers 16 residues. Germline loops: CDR1 SGHAT, CDR2 FQNNGV. The V gene lost 2 bases and the J gene lost 2 bases, with 13 bases spanning the gap. CDR3 nucleotides: TGTGCCAGCAGCTTATTAGGGGGGAGGGGCAATCAGCCCCAGCATTTT. The encoded protein is CASSLLGGRGNQPQHF.

V gene TRBV7-2 combines with J gene TRBJ2-7; no clear D. This CDR3 has 12 amino acids. Trimming stripped 7 bases from V and 6 bases from J, with 13 bases between. The V gene's germline CDR1 is SGHTA and CDR2 FQGNSA. The CDR3 loop is CASTWAGGEQYF. CDR3 sequence (DNA): TGTGCCAGCACCTGGGCCGGCGGCGAGCAGTACTTC.

V gene TRBV6-5 combines with J gene TRBJ1-1; D unclear. V shed 2 bases and J shed 2 bases, with 9 bases lying between them. The CDR3 totals 14 residues. Germline CDR1 is MNHEY and CDR2 is SVGAGI. The CDR3 coding sequence is TGTGCCAGCAGTTACGGCAGCGATAACACTGAAGCTTTCTTT. Amino acid sequence: CASSYGSDNTEAFF.

V is TRBV18 and J is TRBJ2-7; a possible D gene is TRBD2 (7 bases). The CDR3 length is 14 residues. Trimming shortened V by 6 bases and J by 2 bases, and 14 bases separated the two germline ends. Germline V CDR1 and CDR2: KGHSH, LQKENI. The CDR3 DNA sequence: TGTGCCAGCTCGTCCGGGGGGCCTACCTACGAGCAGTACTTC. Protein sequence: CASSSGGPTYEQYF. The full variable domain, rest sourced from reference TRBV18 and TRBJ2-7, is NAGVMQNPRHLVRRRGQEARLRCSPMKGHSHVYWYRQLPEEGLKFMVYLQKENIIDESGMPKERFSAEFPKEGPSILRIQQVVRGDSAAYFCASSSGGPTYEQYFGPGTRLTVT.

The chain couples TRBV5-1 to TRBJ2-1; TRBD2 matches at 10 bases. V was clipped by 3 bases and J by 13 bases; unmatched bases: 10. CDR3 length: 14 amino acids. Germline values: CDR1 SGHRS, CDR2 YFSETQ. The CDR3 reads CASSSGGSGGQQFF. The CDR3 nucleotides read TGCGCCAGCAGCTCGGGAGGTAGCGGGGGGCAACAGTTCTTC.

This rearrangement joins TRBV11-3 to TRBJ2-3, with D perhaps matching TRBD2 (5 bases). The CDR3 consists of 12 residues. The V gene lost 5 bases and the J gene lost 6 bases, with 9 bases spanning the gap. Germline V gene lookup returns CDR1 SGHNT and CDR2 YENEEA. The CDR3 reads CASSRSSDTQYF. The DNA of the CDR3 is TGTGCCAGCAGCCGTTCTAGCGATACGCAGTATTTT.

This clone was seen once. This rearrangement joins TRBV7-8 to TRBJ1-4, with no clear D. The germline CDR1 and CDR2 sequences are SGHVS and FQNEAQ. V lost 5 bases, J lost 0 bases, and 7 bases lay in between. This CDR3 is built from 14 residues. CDR3 coding DNA: TGTGCCAGCAGCAGACAAGCAACTAATGAAAAACTGTTTTTT. Amino acids: CASSRQATNEKLFF.